This TCR beta chain comes out of a study of cytomegalovirus exposure and HLA in healthy donors. Study outcomes and limitations: The authors later found most CMV-associated TCR beta chains appeared HLA-restricted.

As to this clone: Antigen: not known.

Per germline, CDR1 SGHDT and CDR2 YYEEEE. The CDR3 has 16 amino acids. In the PCR, 60 Vbeta and 13 Jbeta primers were used. Clones were read by immunoSEQ multiplex PCR, and TCRdb kept only the in-frame ones, dropping some. The table lists about 110,000 clones, roughly 76% of them singletons. While unrecorded immune exposures were likely, the donors were nominally healthy when sampled. The receptor comes from a woman aged 50 to 60 in good health and CMV-seropositive. Specimen: PBMCs. This chain connects TRBV5-6 to TRBJ2-5, with TRBD1 matching 8 bases. TRBJ2-7 explains the end of the DNA better; the J call may be wrong. CDR3 loop: CASSLVGRTGIYEQYF. Here the CDR3 DNA reads TGTGCCAGCAGCTTGGTTGGGCGGACAGGGATCTACGAGCAGTACTTC.